The clone carrying this T cell receptor beta chain was recorded at least ten times. Its antigen is unknown. TCRdb passed the 5' RACE reads through MiXCR, listing each CDR3 protein once. The table shows 250,000 or so distinct CDR3 sequences, with about 24% occurring only once. The source of the sample is a study of CD8 T cells in ankylosing spondylitis. Study-wide results and caveats: Seemingly distinctive of ankylosing spondylitis blood was a TCR beta motif formed by eight highly homologous variants. Disease-linked clones reportedly concentrated significantly in matched ankylosing spondylitis synovial fluid.

CDR1 DFQATT and CDR2 SNEGSKA come from the germline V gene (reference sequence). The V end was cut by 6 bases, the J end by 1 base, with 15 bases between. CDR3 length: 14 residues. This chain uses TRBV20-1 with TRBJ1-2; weak D call: TRBD1 (5 bases). The receptor was derived from a male donor with ankylosing spondylitis or in good health (not recorded which). The source material was blood, either unsorted or a sorted T cell fraction (not recorded which). CDR3 sequence (DNA): TGCAGTGCAAGGTCCTTGAGGGGTAACTATGGCTACACCTTC. Translation: CSARSLRGNYGYTF.